The rows below give T cell receptor beta chains drawn from one sample of a study of blood T cell repertoires in COVID-19. The method was immunoSEQ multiplex PCR; TCRdb's version includes in-frame clones alone and lacks a portion of them. This table holds roughly 49,000 clones, around 90% found once. Sequenced sample: peripheral blood. All receptors come from a man aged 50-59 years with active COVID-19. The CDR3 runs from the conserved cysteine through the conserved F or W. D genes are given only for firm matches. Clone size is shown for a subset of rows, as once, few, many or a class of expanded clone.

CDR3 length: 14
clone size: -
V gene: TRBV7-2
D gene: -
J gene: TRBJ1-6
CDR3 DNA: TGTGCCAGCAGCTTAGGAGGACAGCCCTCAGAGCTCCACTTT
CDR3 protein: CASSLGGQPSELHF

CDR3 length: 14
clone size: -
V gene: TRBV30
D gene: -
J gene: TRBJ2-5
CDR3 DNA: TGTGCCTGTTACGGGACTGAGACCCGGGAGACCCAGTACTTC
CDR3 protein: CACYGTETRETQYF

CDR3 length: 17
clone size: -
V gene: TRBV10-3
D gene: -
J gene: TRBJ1-4
CDR3 DNA: TGTGCCATCAGTGAGGCAGATACCGGGACTCCTAATGAAAAACTGTTTTTT
CDR3 protein: CAISEADTGTPNEKLFF

CDR3 length: 15
clone size: -
V gene: TRBV2
D gene: -
J gene: TRBJ2-5
CDR3 DNA: TGTGCCAGCACCGAAATCTCGACAGGGAGGGAGACCCAGTACTTC
CDR3 protein: CASTEISTGRETQYF

CDR3 length: 13
clone size: -
V gene: TRBV5-6
D gene: TRBD1
J gene: TRBJ1-1
CDR3 DNA: TGTGCCAGCAGCCGGGACAGGTCGACTGAAGCTTTCTTT
CDR3 protein: CASSRDRSTEAFF

CDR3 length: 18
clone size: -
V gene: TRBV7-9
D gene: -
J gene: TRBJ2-1
CDR3 DNA: TGTGCCAGCAGCGTGGGACTCGGGGCGGCAGTTTCCTACAATGAGCAGTTCTTC
CDR3 protein: CASSVGLGAAVSYNEQFF

CDR3 length: 16
clone size: -
V gene: TRBV7-6
D gene: TRBD1
J gene: TRBJ2-2
CDR3 DNA: TGTGCCAGCAGAGCTCCCGGGACAGGGTTTACCGGGGAGCTGTTTTTT
CDR3 protein: CASRAPGTGFTGELFF

CDR3 length: 16
clone size: -
V gene: TRBV5-4
D gene: -
J gene: TRBJ2-6
CDR3 DNA: TGTGCCAGCAGTTTCCTACAGCTCTCTGGGGCCAACGTCCTGACTTTC
CDR3 protein: CASSFLQLSGANVLTF

CDR3 length: 15
clone size: few
V gene: TRBV6-5
D gene: -
J gene: TRBJ1-4
CDR3 DNA: TGTGCCAGCAGTTACCGGGGAACAACTAATGAAAAACTGTTTTTT
CDR3 protein: CASSYRGTTNEKLFF

CDR3 length: 15
clone size: -
V gene: TRBV4-3
D gene: -
J gene: TRBJ2-3
CDR3 DNA: TGCGCCAGCAGCCAAGACCGACAGGCTACAGATACGCAGTATTTT
CDR3 protein: CASSQDRQATDTQYF

CDR3 length: 16
clone size: -
V gene: TRBV4-1
D gene: -
J gene: TRBJ2-3
CDR3 DNA: TGCGCCAGCAGCCCTTTATCGCGGGCAATTACAGATACGCAGTATTTT
CDR3 protein: CASSPLSRAITDTQYF

CDR3 length: 14
clone size: -
V gene: TRBV27
D gene: TRBD2
J gene: TRBJ2-7
CDR3 DNA: TGTGCCAGCAGTGCTAGCGGGAGTGGGTACGAGCAGTACTTC
CDR3 protein: CASSASGSGYEQYF

CDR3 length: 18
clone size: -
V gene: TRBV18
D gene: TRBD2
J gene: TRBJ2-3
CDR3 DNA: TGTGCCAGCTCACCACCGAGGGCGCGGGGGGGTTGGAGAGATACGCAGTATTTT
CDR3 protein: CASSPPRARGGWRDTQYF

CDR3 length: 15
clone size: once
V gene: TRBV6-5
D gene: TRBD1
J gene: TRBJ1-2
CDR3 DNA: TGTGCCAGCAGTTCGACAGGGACAGGGGGATATGGCTACACCTTC
CDR3 protein: CASSSTGTGGYGYTF

CDR3 length: 17
clone size: -
V gene: TRBV6-1
D gene: TRBD2
J gene: TRBJ2-7
CDR3 DNA: TGTGCCAGCAGTGGGGGGACTACGGGCGGGAGTGGGTACGAGCAGTACTTC
CDR3 protein: CASSGGTTGGSGYEQYF

CDR3 length: 14
clone size: -
V gene: TRBV10-1
D gene: -
J gene: TRBJ2-7
CDR3 DNA: TGCGCCAGCGCCGAAGGTAGCGGCCCCTACGAGCAGTACTTC
CDR3 protein: CASAEGSGPYEQYF

CDR3 length: 15
clone size: -
V gene: TRBV19
D gene: TRBD1
J gene: TRBJ1-5
CDR3 DNA: TGTGCCAGTAGGATACAGGGGGCGAGGAATCAGCCCCAGCATTTT
CDR3 protein: CASRIQGARNQPQHF

CDR3 length: 16
clone size: -
V gene: TRBV9
D gene: -
J gene: TRBJ2-5
CDR3 DNA: TGTGCCAGCAGACCCTTGACAGCCCCGTCTCAAGAGACCCAGTACTTC
CDR3 protein: CASRPLTAPSQETQYF

CDR3 length: 15
clone size: -
V gene: TRBV7-9
D gene: TRBD1
J gene: TRBJ2-1
CDR3 DNA: TGTGCCAGCAGCTTAGAGACAGGGTATGGTAATGAGCAGTTCTTC
CDR3 protein: CASSLETGYGNEQFF

CDR3 length: 22
clone size: -
V gene: TRBV7-8
D gene: TRBD2
J gene: TRBJ2-6
CDR3 DNA: TGTGCCAGCAGCGCCGGGACTAGCGGCCTATGGGGGTTCCGCTCTGGGGCCAACGTCCTGACTTTC
CDR3 protein: CASSAGTSGLWGFRSGANVLTF

CDR3 length: 14
clone size: -
V gene: TRBV5-1
D gene: TRBD1
J gene: TRBJ2-5
CDR3 DNA: TGCGCCAGCAGCTTGGGGAACAGGGGGGAGACCCAGTACTTC
CDR3 protein: CASSLGNRGETQYF

CDR3 length: 19
clone size: -
V gene: TRBV19
D gene: TRBD2
J gene: TRBJ2-1
CDR3 DNA: TGTGCCAGTAGTAAGAGACTAGCGGGGGCCTTAAGCTCCTACAATGAGCAGTTCTTC
CDR3 protein: CASSKRLAGALSSYNEQFF

CDR3 length: 16
clone size: -
V gene: TRBV9
D gene: TRBD1
J gene: TRBJ1-2
CDR3 DNA: TGTGCCAGCAGCGCATCGTTTTCCGGGACAGCCTATGGCTACACCTTC
CDR3 protein: CASSASFSGTAYGYTF

CDR3 length: 13
clone size: -
V gene: TRBV5-4
D gene: -
J gene: TRBJ1-2
CDR3 DNA: TGTGCCAGCAGCCCCGACAGGCTCTATGGCTACACCTTC
CDR3 protein: CASSPDRLYGYTF

CDR3 length: 15
clone size: -
V gene: TRBV5-8
D gene: -
J gene: TRBJ1-6
CDR3 DNA: TGTGCCAGCAGCTTGGGAGACAGGTTCAATTCACCCCTCCACTTT
CDR3 protein: CASSLGDRFNSPLHF

CDR3 length: 14
clone size: -
V gene: TRBV7-9
D gene: TRBD1
J gene: TRBJ1-2
CDR3 DNA: TGTGCCAGCAGGATGACAGGGGTTGATGAGGGCTACACCTTC
CDR3 protein: CASRMTGVDEGYTF

CDR3 length: 14
clone size: -
V gene: TRBV5-4
D gene: -
J gene: TRBJ2-7
CDR3 DNA: TGTGCCAGCAGCTTGGGCGGAGGGTCTCGGGAGCAGTACTTC
CDR3 protein: CASSLGGGSREQYF

CDR3 length: 15
clone size: few
V gene: TRBV2
D gene: TRBD1
J gene: TRBJ1-2
CDR3 DNA: TGTGCCAGCAGTGAATGGGACAGTCTAAACTATGGCTACACCTTC
CDR3 protein: CASSEWDSLNYGYTF

CDR3 length: 15
clone size: -
V gene: TRBV18
D gene: TRBD1
J gene: TRBJ1-2
CDR3 DNA: TGTGCCAGCTCGCAGGGCCTAAGGACAGGGTTGGGCTACACCTTC
CDR3 protein: CASSQGLRTGLGYTF

CDR3 length: 15
clone size: -
V gene: TRBV6-4
D gene: -
J gene: TRBJ2-1
CDR3 DNA: TGTGCCAGCAGTGACTCGGGGAGCTCCTACAATGAGCAGTTCTTC
CDR3 protein: CASSDSGSSYNEQFF

CDR3 length: 14
clone size: -
V gene: TRBV27
D gene: -
J gene: TRBJ2-5
CDR3 DNA: TGTGCCAGCAGTTTTTTCGCGGGACAAGAGACCCAGTACTTC
CDR3 protein: CASSFFAGQETQYF

CDR3 length: 11
clone size: -
V gene: TRBV5-8
D gene: -
J gene: TRBJ2-7
CDR3 DNA: TGTGCCAGCAGCCGAACTTACGAGCAGTACTTC
CDR3 protein: CASSRTYEQYF

CDR3 length: 13
clone size: -
V gene: TRBV2
D gene: -
J gene: TRBJ2-1
CDR3 DNA: TGTGCCAGCAGTGGATTAGGAGCCTCGGAGCAGTTCTTC
CDR3 protein: CASSGLGASEQFF